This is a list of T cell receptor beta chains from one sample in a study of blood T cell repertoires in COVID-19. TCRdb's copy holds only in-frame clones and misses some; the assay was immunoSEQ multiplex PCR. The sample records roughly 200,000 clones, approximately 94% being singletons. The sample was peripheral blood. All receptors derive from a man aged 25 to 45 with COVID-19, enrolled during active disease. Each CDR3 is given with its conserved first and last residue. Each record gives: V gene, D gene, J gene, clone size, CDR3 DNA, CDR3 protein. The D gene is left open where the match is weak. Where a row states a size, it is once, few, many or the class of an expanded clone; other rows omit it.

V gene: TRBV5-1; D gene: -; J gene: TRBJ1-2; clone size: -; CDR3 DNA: TGCGCCAGCAGCTTGGCGGCAGGGGAAAACTACTATGGCTACACCTTC; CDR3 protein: CASSLAAGENYYGYTF
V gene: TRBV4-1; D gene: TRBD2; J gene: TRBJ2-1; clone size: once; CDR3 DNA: TGCGCCAGCAGCCAAGAGTACGGGGGGTCCTACAATGAGCAGTTCTTC; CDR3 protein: CASSQEYGGSYNEQFF
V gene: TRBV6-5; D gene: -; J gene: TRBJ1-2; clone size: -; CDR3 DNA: TGTGCGACAGCCACTAACTATGGCTACACCTTC; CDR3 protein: CATATNYGYTF
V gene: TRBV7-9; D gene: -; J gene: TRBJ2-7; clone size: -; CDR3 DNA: TGTGCCAGCAGCCCCCGACAGACAAACTACGAGCAGTACTTC; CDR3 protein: CASSPRQTNYEQYF
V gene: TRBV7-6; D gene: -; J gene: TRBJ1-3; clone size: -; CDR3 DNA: TGTGCCAGCAGCTTATTCCACCCGGACCGGGACACCCTCGGAAACACCATATATTTT; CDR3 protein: CASSLFHPDRDTLGNTIYF
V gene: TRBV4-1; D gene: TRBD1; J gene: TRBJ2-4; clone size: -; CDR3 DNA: TGCGCCAGCAGCCAAGTGGGGACAGGGGGCGACAAAAACATTCAGTACTTC; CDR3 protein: CASSQVGTGGDKNIQYF
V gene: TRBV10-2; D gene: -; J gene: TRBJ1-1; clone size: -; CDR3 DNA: TGCGCCAGCAGTGAGTCAGCCGGGGGGGACTTGAACACTGAAGCTTTCTTT; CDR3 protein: CASSESAGGDLNTEAFF
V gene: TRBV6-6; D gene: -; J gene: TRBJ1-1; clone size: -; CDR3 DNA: TGTGCCAGCAGTACCCTGACGGGGGAGGGCACTGAAGCTTTCTTT; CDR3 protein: CASSTLTGEGTEAFF
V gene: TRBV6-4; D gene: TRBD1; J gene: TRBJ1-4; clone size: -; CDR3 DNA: TGTGCCAGCAGTGACGAACCGGAGACAGGGTGGAGGGAAAAACTGTTTTTT; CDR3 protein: CASSDEPETGWREKLFF
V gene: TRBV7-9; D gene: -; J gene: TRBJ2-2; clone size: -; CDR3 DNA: TGTGCCAGCAGCCCAACTCCGACAGGTTCGAACACCGGGGAGCTGTTTTTT; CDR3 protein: CASSPTPTGSNTGELFF
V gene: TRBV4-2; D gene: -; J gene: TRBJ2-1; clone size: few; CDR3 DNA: TGTGCCAGCAGCCAAGGCCAACTAGGCACTGAGCAGTTCTTC; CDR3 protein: CASSQGQLGTEQFF
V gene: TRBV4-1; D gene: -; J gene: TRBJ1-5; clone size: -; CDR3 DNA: TGCGCCAGCAGCCAAGATCAGGGTGGCAATCAGCCCCAGCATTTT; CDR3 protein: CASSQDQGGNQPQHF
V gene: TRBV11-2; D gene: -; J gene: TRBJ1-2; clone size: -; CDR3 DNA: TGTGCCAGCAGCACCCGACCCCTGACAGGAATTAACTATGGCTACACCTTC; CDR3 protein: CASSTRPLTGINYGYTF
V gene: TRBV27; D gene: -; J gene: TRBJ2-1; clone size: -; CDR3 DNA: TGTGCCAGCAGTCCCCGGGTCGGCCCTCCGAACAATGAGCAGTTCTTC; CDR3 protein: CASSPRVGPPNNEQFF
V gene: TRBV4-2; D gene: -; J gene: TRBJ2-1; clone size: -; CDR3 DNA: TGTGCCAGCAGCCAAGATACACGGGGTGAGCAGTTCTTC; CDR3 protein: CASSQDTRGEQFF
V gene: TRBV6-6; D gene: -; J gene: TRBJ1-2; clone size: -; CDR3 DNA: TGTGCCAGCAGTTGGGCAGATCTTAACTATGGCTACACCTTC; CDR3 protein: CASSWADLNYGYTF
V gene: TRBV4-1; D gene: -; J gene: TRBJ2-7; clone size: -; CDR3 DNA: TGCGCCAGCAGCTCTCTTCTTTACGAGCAGTACTTC; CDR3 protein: CASSSLLYEQYF
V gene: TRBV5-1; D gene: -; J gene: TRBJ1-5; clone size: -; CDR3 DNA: TGCGCCAGCAGCCTAGGACAGCTTGATAGCAATCAGCCCCAGCATTTT; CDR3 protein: CASSLGQLDSNQPQHF
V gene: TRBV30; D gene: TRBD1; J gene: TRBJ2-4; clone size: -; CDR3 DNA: TGTGCCTGGAGTAGAGGACAGGGGCGACTTTCGGCCAAAAACATTCAGTACTTC; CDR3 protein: CAWSRGQGRLSAKNIQYF
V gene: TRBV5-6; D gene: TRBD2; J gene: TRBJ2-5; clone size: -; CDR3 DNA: TGTGCCAGCACCCAGCGGGAAGGGCGCGGAATCGACTTC; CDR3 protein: CASTQREGRGIDF
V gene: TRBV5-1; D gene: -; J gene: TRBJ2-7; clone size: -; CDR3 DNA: TGCGCCAGCAGCAGGGGAATCTTGGAGGGGCAGTTAGAGCAGTACTTC; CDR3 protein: CASSRGILEGQLEQYF
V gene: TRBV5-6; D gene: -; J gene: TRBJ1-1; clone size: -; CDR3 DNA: TGTGCCAGCAGCGTCCTACCCGCTAGCCCCCAGAACACTGAAGCTTTCTTT; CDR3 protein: CASSVLPASPQNTEAFF
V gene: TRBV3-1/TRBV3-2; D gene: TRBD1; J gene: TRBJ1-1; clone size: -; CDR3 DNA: TGTGCCAGCAGTCGACAGGGGCAGGCTGAAGCTTTCTTT; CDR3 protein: CASSRQGQAEAFF
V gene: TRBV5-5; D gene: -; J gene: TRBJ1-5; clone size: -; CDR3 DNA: TGTGCCAGCAGCTATACGGACAGCGTCCAGCCCCAGCATTTT; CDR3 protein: CASSYTDSVQPQHF
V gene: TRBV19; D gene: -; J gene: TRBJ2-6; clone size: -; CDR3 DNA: TGTGCCAGTAGTATCCCCCACTCTGGGGCCAACGTCCTGACTTTC; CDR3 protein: CASSIPHSGANVLTF
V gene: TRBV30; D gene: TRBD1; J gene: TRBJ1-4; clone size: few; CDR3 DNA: TGTGCCGGCAGGGGGCTTGAAAAACTGTTTTTT; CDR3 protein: CAGRGLEKLFF